Presented here are 19 T cell receptor beta chains from one specimen sequenced in a study of T cells in Graves' hyperthyroidism and ophthalmopathy. Template material for amplifying TCR beta CDR3 regions consisted of RNA transcripts. Using the HTBI primer set, a first-round RT-PCR was run on the TCR CDR3. TCRdb re-called the multiplex PCR reads through MiXCR, storing one row per CDR3 protein. The sample gives hundreds of thousands of distinct CDR3 sequences, 14% of which show up once; around 9.6% is in the top ten. The material sequenced was blood. The receptors originated from a woman aged 18-29 years with Graves' hyperthyroidism.

V and J are TRBV5-1 and TRBJ1-3, with a possible D match to TRBD1 (6 bases). Trimming stripped 7 bases from V and 0 bases from J, with 14 bases between. Germline CDR1 and CDR2: SGHRS and YFSETQ. This CDR3 is built from 15 residues. The CDR3 sequence is CASRQDGSSGNTIYF. The DNA of the CDR3 is TGCGCCAGCCGACAGGATGGGAGCTCTGGAAACACCATATATTTT.

This chain joins TRBV20-1 and TRBJ2-7; 9 bases fit TRBD1. V shed 6 bases and J 2 bases; nucleotides not matched to a gene: 14. Germline V gene sequence: CDR1 DFQATT, CDR2 SNEGSKA (reference sequence). The length of the CDR3 is 16 residues. CDR3 sequence reads: CSAGGTGFLSAYEQYF. The CDR3 nucleotides are TGCAGTGCCGGGGGGACAGGGTTTTTAAGCGCCTACGAGCAGTACTTC.

Only a few counts were recorded for this clonotype. This rearrangement joins TRBV18 to TRBJ1-1; 8 positions agree with TRBD1. The CDR3 loop spans 16 amino acids. J lost 0 bases, V lost 4 bases, and 7 bases had no gene match. Germline V gene lookup returns CDR1 KGHSH and CDR2 LQKENI. The CDR3 nucleotides read TGTGCCAGCTCACAGGGTTGGACAGGGTTGAACACTGAAGCTTTCTTT. Protein product: CASSQGWTGLNTEAFF.

This clonotype has a count of ten or more. The J gene is TRBJ1-1, the V gene TRBV29-1; D is possibly TRBD1 (5 bases). Trimming pared 4 bases from V and 1 base from J, leaving 22 bases between. From germline, CDR1 is SQVTM and CDR2 ANQGSEA. This CDR3 comprises 17 residues. The CDR3 DNA is TGCAGCGTTGGCTTTTTAGGGCGGGGGTTCGGGAACACTGAAGCTTTCTTT. This translates into CSVGFLGRGFGNTEAFF.

This clonotype was found a few times. This chain uses TRBV19 with TRBJ1-3; 7 bases fit TRBD1. Trimming removed 3 bases from V and 4 bases from J; junction bases left unmatched: 9. Germline V gives CDR1 LNHDA, CDR2 SQIVND (reference sequence). CDR3 length: 16 residues. Here the CDR3 DNA reads TGTGCCAGTAGTATGTGGCAGGGGGTCCCCGGAAACACCATATATTTT. Its translation is CASSMWQGVPGNTIYF. The full variable domain, in which reference TRBV19 and TRBJ1-3 provide the parts outside the CDR3, is DGGITQSPKYLFRKEGQNVTLSCEQNLNHDAMYWYRQDPGQGLRLIYYSQIVNDFQKGDIAEGYSVSREKKESFPLTVTSAQKNPTAFYLCASSMWQGVPGNTIYFGEGSWLTVV.

On this clonotype: This clone may be a read error of a much larger clone one base away. V is TRBV24-1 and J is TRBJ1-1, with D unclear. CDR3 size: 14 residues. Germline loops: CDR1 KGHDR, CDR2 SFDVKD. CDR3 residues: CATSVGNPGAEAIF. CDR3 nucleotides: TGTGCCACCAGTGTGGGCAATCCCGGCGCTGAAGCTATCTTT.

This clonotype was counted ten times or more. V is TRBV2 and J is TRBJ2-3; 7 positions agree with TRBD2. Germline lookup yields CDR1 SNHLY and CDR2 FYNNEI. CDR3 length equals 19 residues. V lost 6 bases to trimming and J lost 4 bases; unmatched junction nucleotides: 22. The CDR3 spells CASRRGLPRPDLEADTQYF. CDR3 bases: TGTGCCAGCAGAAGGGGACTACCCCGGCCGGATTTGGAGGCAGATACGCAGTATTTT.

This clonotype was seen repeatedly, ten times or more. The rearrangement uses TRBV30 and TRBJ2-3; unclear D gene. Germline V lookup: CDR1 GTSNPN, CDR2 SVGIG (reference sequence). CDR3 size: 14 residues. The CDR3, as DNA: TGTGCATCTACCTCAGGTTGGGGTACAGATACGCAGTATTTT. Amino acid sequence: CASTSGWGTDTQYF.

The table lists this clonotype with a count of one. This chain uses TRBV18 with TRBJ2-7; D is possibly TRBD1 (7 bases). Germline V lookup: CDR1 KGHSH, CDR2 LQKENI. The germline V and J ends were trimmed by 0 bases and 4 bases, with 10 bases remaining between them. The CDR3 is 14 amino acids. The CDR3 coding sequence is TGTGCCAGCTCACCACCGGAGGGGGCTTACGAGCAGTACTTC. Translation: CASSPPEGAYEQYF.

This clonotype was counted many times. The rearrangement uses TRBV3-1 and TRBJ1-4; no clear D gene. Germline V gives CDR1 LGHDT, CDR2 YNNKEL (reference sequence). The CDR3 spans 14 residues. Trimming took 5 bases from V and 2 from J, leaving 9 bases between them. CDR3 protein: CASSAQVTNEKLFF. The CDR3 DNA is TGTGCCAGCAGCGCGCAGGTTACTAATGAAAAACTGTTTTTT.

This clonotype appeared many times. This chain connects TRBV30 to TRBJ1-1; possible D gene TRBD1, 6 bases. This CDR3 is built from 16 residues. Trimming took off 0 bases at V and 4 bases at J, with 18 bases between the two ends. CDR1 and CDR2 from the germline V gene are GTSNPN and SVGIG (reference sequence). The CDR3 nucleotides are TGTGCCTGGAGTGTTCCGACTTACAGGGATCGCACTGAAGCTTTCTTT. The encoded protein is CAWSVPTYRDRTEAFF.

CDR3 amino acids: CASSFGRPNYGYTF. The CDR3 DNA reads TGTGCCAGCAGCTTCGGGAGACCGAACTATGGCTACACCTTC. The chain recombines TRBV7-8 with TRBJ1-2; D call uncertain. Germline CDR1 SGHVS, CDR2 FQNEAQ. The CDR3 spans 14 residues. V dropped 3 bases and J dropped 2 bases, with 10 bases sitting between them.

This clonotype has only a few counts. The genes are TRBV19 and TRBJ2-2; 8 bases line up with TRBD2. The CDR3 runs to 15 residues. Unmatched junction bases numbered 10, after V lost 11 bases and J lost 2 bases. Germline V gene lookup returns CDR1 LNHDA and CDR2 SQIVND (reference sequence). CDR3 bases: TGTGCCTCCAGTGCGGGAGGTTTCAACACCGGGGAGCTGTTTTTT. It translates to CASSAGGFNTGELFF. Complete variable domain (other parts from reference TRBV19 and TRBJ2-2): DGGITQSPKYLFRKEGQNVTLSCEQNLNHDAMYWYRQDPGQGLRLIYYSQIVNDFQKGDIAEGYSVSREKKESFPLTVTSAQKNPTAFYLCASSAGGFNTGELFFGEGSRLTVL.

The chain joins TRBV18 to TRBJ2-2; no definite D call. Per the germline V gene, CDR1 is KGHSH and CDR2 is LQKENI. The CDR3 totals 13 residues. V shed 6 bases and J shed 5 bases, with 10 bases lying between them. This chain's CDR3 is CASSLTWTGELFF. CDR3 bases: TGTGCCAGCTCCCTCACTTGGACCGGGGAGCTGTTTTTT.

This clonotype was recorded at least ten times. The V gene is TRBV12-3 or TRBV12-4, the J gene TRBJ2-3; 16 bases match TRBD2. Trimming cost V 1 base and J 6 bases; bases outside gene matches: 7. This CDR3 has 18 amino acids. In nucleotides, the CDR3 is TGTGCCAGCAGTTTAGAACCGGGACTAGCGGGAGGGCCCGATACGCAGTATTTT. Translation: CASSLEPGLAGGPDTQYF.

This chain links TRBV5-6 with TRBJ1-1; TRBD1 is a possible D gene (5 bases). V lost 5 bases and J 0 bases, leaving 14 bases between the germline ends. CDR1 is SGHDT and CDR2 is YYEEEE in the germline V gene. This CDR3 is built from 15 residues. The CDR3 DNA is TGTGCCAGCAGAATCGCGGGGGACTTGAACACTGAAGCTTTCTTT. Its protein is CASRIAGDLNTEAFF. Using reference TRBV5-6 and TRBJ1-1 for the parts outside the CDR3, the full variable domain is DAGVTQSPTHLIKTRGQQVTLRCSPKSGHDTVSWYQQALGQGPQFIFQYYEEEERQRGNFPDRFSGHQFPNYSSELNVNALLLGDSALYLCASRIAGDLNTEAFFGQGTRLTVV.

The chain couples TRBV14 to TRBJ1-1, with 10 nucleotides matching TRBD1. Trimming cost V 1 base and J 4 bases; bases outside gene matches: 9. Germline loops: CDR1 SGHDN, CDR2 FVKESK. This CDR3 is 17 amino acids long. CDR3 sequence: CASSQVDRGWKSTEAFF. The CDR3 DNA is TGTGCCAGCAGCCAAGTGGACAGGGGGTGGAAGAGCACTGAAGCTTTCTTT.

In this sample, this clonotype turned up a few times. The chain joins TRBV6-1 to TRBJ1-5; tentatively, D is TRBD1 (6 bases). This CDR3 spans 18 amino acids. Germline assignment: CDR1 MNHNS and CDR2 SASEGT. Trimming took 5 bases from V and 0 from J, leaving 20 bases between them. CDR3 DNA sequence: TGTGCCAGCAGTCCCCGGAGGGGGGCTATCAATAGCAATCAGCCCCAGCATTTT. Residues: CASSPRRGAINSNQPQHF.

This clonotype was observed a handful of times. The V call is TRBV10-3, the J call TRBJ1-1; D not resolved. The V and J ends lost 3 bases and 6 bases respectively, with 14 bases between them. This CDR3 region has 14 residues. The germline gives CDR1 ENHRY, CDR2 SYGVKD. DNA of the CDR3: TGTGCCATCAGTGAAACATCCGGGGAGGCTGAAGCTTTCTTT. Residues: CAISETSGEAEAFF.